The 10 T cell receptor beta chains reported below all come from one sample, sequenced in a study of graft-versus-host responses after intestinal transplantation. Profiled with immunoSEQ multiplex PCR; TCRdb holds only in-frame clones, not every one. The data contain under 4,500 clones, about 22% of them singletons. This material consisted of alloreactive CD4+ T cells from a mixed lymphocyte reaction culture, taken before transplantation. The subset is: CFSE-low proliferating T cells sorted from roughly 6-day pre-transplant mixed lymphocyte reaction (GvH or HvG direction). The receptors stem from a human patient who was an organ donor for intestinal transplantation.

This clone occurred many times. The CDR3 DNA reads as TGTGCCACCAGCAGAGACCGGGTCGAGGCAGATACGCAGTATTTT. It yields the protein CATSRDRVEADTQYF. The V and J genes are TRBV15 and TRBJ2-3; D remains unclear. V was cut by 0 bases and J by 4 bases, with 11 bases left in between. The CDR3 spans 15 residues. Germline-derived CDR1 and CDR2 are LNHNV and YYDKDF (reference sequence).

By share, this clone ranks as medium-sized. The chain is built from TRBV28 and TRBJ1-3, with D tentatively TRBD1 (5 bases). The ends were cut back, 0 bases at V and 4 bases at J, with 13 bases in the middle. CDR3 length equals 16 residues. The germline gives CDR1 MDHEN, CDR2 SYDVKM. CDR3 DNA sequence: TGTGCCAGCAGTTTATGGAGCAGGGCGGACGGAAACACCATATATTTT. Its protein product is CASSLWSRADGNTIYF.

The chain couples TRBV7-8 to TRBJ2-3, with 10 bases fitting TRBD2. The CDR3 runs to 14 residues. The germline V gene encodes CDR1 SGHVS and CDR2 FQNEAQ. Trimming cost V 5 bases and J 6 bases; bases outside gene matches: 5. In nucleotides, the CDR3 is TGTGCCAGCAGCAGCGGGGGGGCGGGGGATACGCAGTATTTT. Translation gives CASSSGGAGDTQYF.

This clone is termed medium-sized. The rearrangement links TRBV4-3 to TRBJ2-1; 7 nucleotides match TRBD1. Germline-derived CDR1 and CDR2 are LGHNA and YSLEER. This CDR3 has 16 residues. After removal of 0 bases from V and 0 bases from J, the junction contained 2 bases not matched to a gene. CDR3 in amino acids: CASSQDPGGSYNEQFF. The CDR3, as DNA: TGCGCCAGCAGCCAAGACCCAGGGGGCTCCTACAATGAGCAGTTCTTC.

In its sample, this clone ranks as medium-sized (0.01 to 0.1%). V gene TRBV5-1 combines with J gene TRBJ2-2; D is unresolved. This CDR3 region has 15 residues. The germline V and J ends were trimmed by 0 bases and 2 bases, with 8 bases remaining between them. Looked up from germline, CDR1 is SGHRS and CDR2 is YFSETQ. The CDR3 loop reads CASSLAVRNTGELFF. CDR3 nucleotides: TGCGCCAGCAGCTTGGCCGTTAGAAACACCGGGGAGCTGTTTTTT.

This chain joins TRBV27 and TRBJ2-5, with 7 bases fitting TRBD1. Germline V gives CDR1 MNHEY, CDR2 SMNVEV (reference sequence). The CDR3 sequence is 14 residues long. Losses at the gene ends were 3 bases for V and 4 bases for J; bases not matched to a gene: 5. For the CDR3, the DNA is TGTGCCAGCAGTTTTCAAGGGGGCGGAGAGACCCAGTACTTC. Translating gives CASSFQGGGETQYF.

This clone has at least ten counts. The J gene is TRBJ1-1, the V gene TRBV7-2, with TRBD1 as a possible D gene (6 bases). The ends were cut back, 5 bases at V and 1 base at J, with 14 bases in the middle. This CDR3 contains 15 residues. Germline V CDR1 and CDR2: SGHTA, FQGNSA. CDR3 nucleotide sequence: TGTGCCAGCAGCCAAAGGACAGACAGGAACACTGAAGCTTTCTTT. Protein sequence: CASSQRTDRNTEAFF.

This clone is classed as medium-sized (0.01 to 0.1%). The chain is built from TRBV21-1 and TRBJ2-7; the table's D call TRBD2 went unverified against the DNA. TRBV21-1 is an annotated pseudogene. This CDR3 is 16 amino acids long. The CDR3 DNA sequence: TGTGCCAGCAGCAACGAGACTAGCGGGGGCCCAGGCGAGCAGTACGTC. This encodes CASSNETSGGPGEQYV.

By share, this clone counts as large. The chain couples TRBV4-3 to TRBJ2-7; D is perhaps TRBD2 (6 bases). The germline CDR1 and CDR2 sequences are LGHNA and YSLEER. The CDR3 sequence is 14 residues long. Trimming removed 2 bases from V and 7 bases from J, with 15 bases in between. The CDR3 nucleotides read TGCGCCAGCAGCCAATGTCGGGAGTTTCGGGAGCAGTACGTC. It translates to CASSQCREFREQYV.

This clone was seen only a few times. The rearrangement uses TRBV6-1 and TRBJ2-1; D remains ambiguous. CDR1 MNHNS and CDR2 SASEGT come from the germline V gene. V was clipped by 3 bases and J by 4 bases, with 4 bases between them. CDR3 length equals 12 residues. CDR3 DNA: TGTGCCAGCAGTGACAGTTACAATGAGCAGTTCTTC. This codes for CASSDSYNEQFF.